This T cell receptor (beta chain) was captured by sequencing in a study of identical twins. The study, taken as a whole, reports: Memory repertoires showed no such pattern, whereas abundant cord blood beta clonotypes carried fewer insertions. Out-of-frame alpha sequences that twins shared showed excess low generation probability. Researchers caution that invariant MAIT and iNKT cells could partly confound zero-insertion analyses.

This clonotype was seen only a few times. As yet, its antigen is unknown. CDR1 SGHAT and CDR2 FQNNGV come from the germline V gene. CDR3 length: 12 residues. V lost 4 bases, J lost 1 base, and 4 bases lay in between. After template switching added a universal primer site, the resulting cDNA carried unique molecular identifiers. From the 5' RACE reads, TCRdb called clonotypes with MiXCR, one entry per CDR3 protein. The data hold 300,000 to 400,000 distinct CDR3 sequences, with around 9.7% observed a single time. The V and J genes are TRBV11-2 and TRBJ2-5; unclear D gene. The sequence was collected from a woman aged 45-59 years in good health. The sequencing sample was made of naive T cells sorted from blood. The CDR3 is CASSSLQETQYF. CDR3 in DNA: TGTGCCAGCAGCTCCCTCCAAGAGACCCAGTACTTC.